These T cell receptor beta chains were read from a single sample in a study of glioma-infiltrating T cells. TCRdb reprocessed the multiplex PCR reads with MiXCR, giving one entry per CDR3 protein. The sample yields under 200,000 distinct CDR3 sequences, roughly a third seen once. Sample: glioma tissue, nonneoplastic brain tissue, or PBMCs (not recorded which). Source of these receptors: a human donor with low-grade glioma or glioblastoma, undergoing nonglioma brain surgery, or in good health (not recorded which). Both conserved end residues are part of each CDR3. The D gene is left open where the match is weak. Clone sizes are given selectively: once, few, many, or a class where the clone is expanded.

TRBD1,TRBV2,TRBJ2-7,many,TGTGCCAGCAGTGAAGCGCAGGCGGACAGGGCACTCCACGAGCAGTACTTC,CASSEAQADRALHEQYF
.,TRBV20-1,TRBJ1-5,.,TGCAGTGCTAGGGGAGGGGGGGCACAGAGTCGGCCCCAGCATTTT,CSARGGGAQSRPQHF
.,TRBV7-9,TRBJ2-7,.,TGTGCCAGCAGCTTAATAGGGGGGAGTGTCTACGAGCAGTACTTC,CASSLIGGSVYEQYF
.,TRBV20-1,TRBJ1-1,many,TGCAGTCCCAGTAGGGTAGGACAAACTTTCTTT,CSPSRVGQTFF
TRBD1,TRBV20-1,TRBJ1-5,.,TGCAGTGCTAGGGACAGGGGAGCAAATCAGCCCCAGCATTTT,CSARDRGANQPQHF
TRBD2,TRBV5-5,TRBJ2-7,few,TGTGCCAGCAGGATGACTAGCGGGATATCCTACGAGCAGTACTTC,CASRMTSGISYEQYF
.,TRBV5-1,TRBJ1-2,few,TGCGCCAGCAGCTTAGGAGACAGTCGGGTCGGCTATGGCTACACCTTC,CASSLGDSRVGYGYTF
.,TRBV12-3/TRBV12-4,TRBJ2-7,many,TGTGCCAGCAGTTTAGGCCTCCCACCTGGCTACGAGCAGTACTTC,CASSLGLPPGYEQYF
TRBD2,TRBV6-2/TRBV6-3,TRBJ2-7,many,TGTGCCAGCAGTCGACTAGCGGGGTCCTACGAGCAGTACTTC,CASSRLAGSYEQYF
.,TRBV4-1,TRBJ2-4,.,TGCGCCGGCAGCCAACCCGTGGGCAGTTTAGCCAAAAACATTCAGTACTTC,CAGSQPVGSLAKNIQYF
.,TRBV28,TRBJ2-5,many,TGTGCCAGCAGGACTCCCGAGGGGGGGGCGCAGGGAGAGACCCAGTACTTC,CASRTPEGGAQGETQYF
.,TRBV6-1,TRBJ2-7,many,TGTGCCAGCAGTGGAACATACTCCACCTACGAGCAGTACTTC,CASSGTYSTYEQYF
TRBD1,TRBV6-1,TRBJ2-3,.,TGTGCCAGCAGGACAGGGTTTGGAATAGATACGCAGTATTTT,CASRTGFGIDTQYF
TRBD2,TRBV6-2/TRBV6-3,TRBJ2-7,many,TGTGCCAGCACCGACCTAGCGGGTTCTCCCTACGAGCAGTACTTC,CASTDLAGSPYEQYF
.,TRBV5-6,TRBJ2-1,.,TGTGCCAGCAGCTCCTGGACAGACTACAATGAGCAGTTCTTC,CASSSWTDYNEQFF
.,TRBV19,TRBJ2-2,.,TGTGCCAGTAGTATAGTGTCCTCCGGGACCGGGGAGCTGTTTTTT,CASSIVSSGTGELFF
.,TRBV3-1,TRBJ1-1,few,TGTGCCAGCAGCCAAGGCGCCGTCACTGAAGCTTTCTTT,CASSQGAVTEAFF
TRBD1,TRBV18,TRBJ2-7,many,TGTGCCAGCTCACCGGGACAGGGGCCCTACGAGCAGTACTTC,CASSPGQGPYEQYF
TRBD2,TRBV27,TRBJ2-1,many,TGTGCCAGCAAAACAAGCGGGAGTTGGCACAATGAGCAGTTCTTC,CASKTSGSWHNEQFF
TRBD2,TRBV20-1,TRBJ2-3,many,TGCAGCGTGAGGACTAGAAAAAAAGTAGACCTCACAGATACGCAGTATTTT,CSVRTRKKVDLTDTQYF
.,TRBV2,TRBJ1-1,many,TGTGCCAGCAGTGGAAGACGGGAGAGCACTGAAGCTTTCTTT,CASSGRRESTEAFF
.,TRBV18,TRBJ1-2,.,TGTGCCAGCTCACCGGGGGAAGGCTACCCCTTC,CASSPGEGYPF
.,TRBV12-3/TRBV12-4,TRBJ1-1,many,TGTGCCAGCAGTTTAACGGACAGCAGCACTGAAGCTTTCTTT,CASSLTDSSTEAFF
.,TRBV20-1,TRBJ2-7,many,TGCAGTGCTAGATCCTTACCCTACGAGCAGTACTTC,CSARSLPYEQYF
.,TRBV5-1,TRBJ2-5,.,.,CASSFYICSAPTGSETQYF
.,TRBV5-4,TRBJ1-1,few,TGTGCCAGCAGAACGTCGGACACTGAAGCTTTCTTT,CASRTSDTEAFF
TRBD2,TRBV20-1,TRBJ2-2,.,TGCAATGCTAGAGATCATTTTAATAGCGGGAGCGCCGGGGGCACCGGGGAGCTGTTTTTT,CNARDHFNSGSAGGTGELFF
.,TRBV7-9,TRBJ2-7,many,TGTGCCAGCAGCTCTCGGGACTTAACCCTCTACGAGCAGTACTTC,CASSSRDLTLYEQYF
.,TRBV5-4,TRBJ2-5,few,TGTGCCAGCAGCTCCCGGACGTCCAAAGAGACCCAGTACTTC,CASSSRTSKETQYF
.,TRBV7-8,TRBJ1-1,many,TGTGCCAGCAGCGCCCGGAACACTGAAGCTTTCTTT,CASSARNTEAFF
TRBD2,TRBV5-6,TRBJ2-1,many,TGTGCCAGCAGCCCGGGGGGGACTAGACCGCTCTTC,CASSPGGTRPLF
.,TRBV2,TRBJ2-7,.,TGTGCCAGCAGTGAAGTCGACTACGAGCAGTACTTC,CASSEVDYEQYF
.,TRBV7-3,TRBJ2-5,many,TGTGCCAGCAGCTTAAACGTGTGGGAGACCCAGTACTTC,CASSLNVWETQYF
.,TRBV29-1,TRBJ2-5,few,TGCAGCGTTGAAGATCACTGGGGGATTGGAGAGACCCAGTACTTC,CSVEDHWGIGETQYF
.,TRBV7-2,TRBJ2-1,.,TGTGCCAGCAGAGGCCCACCAGGTGAGCAGTTCTTC,CASRGPPGEQFF
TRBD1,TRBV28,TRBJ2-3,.,TGTGCCAGCAGTTTCCGCGGACAGGTTACTCAGTATTTT,CASSFRGQVTQYF
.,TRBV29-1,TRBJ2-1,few,TGCAGCGCCGTAGCGCCTACCTACAATGAGCAGTTCTTC,CSAVAPTYNEQFF
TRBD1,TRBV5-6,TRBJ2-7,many,TGTGCCAGCAGCCGGACAGGGATGGACGAGCAGTACTTC,CASSRTGMDEQYF
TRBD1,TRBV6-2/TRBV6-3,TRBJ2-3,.,TGTGCCAGCAGTTACGGCTCCGGGACAGGGGGCGATACGCAGTATTTT,CASSYGSGTGGDTQYF
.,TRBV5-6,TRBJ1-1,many,TGTGCCAGCAGCTGGACGGGATTGGGCGGGGCTGAAGCTTTCTTT,CASSWTGLGGAEAFF
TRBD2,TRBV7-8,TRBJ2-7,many,TGTGCCAGCAGCTTAGCGATGGGACTAGCAGTCGAGCAGTACTTC,CASSLAMGLAVEQYF
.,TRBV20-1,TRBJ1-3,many,TGCAGTGCTACAGTCTCTGGAAACACCATATATTTT,CSATVSGNTIYF
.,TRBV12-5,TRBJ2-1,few,TGTGCTAGTGGCTTGTGGAGTTTCAATGAGCAGTTCTTC,CASGLWSFNEQFF
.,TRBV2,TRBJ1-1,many,TGTGCCAGCAGTGAAGATATTTTGGGGATTACTGAAGCTTTCTTT,CASSEDILGITEAFF
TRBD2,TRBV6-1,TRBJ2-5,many,TGTGCCAGCAGCCAACTAGCGGGAGGGCGAGAGACCCAGTACTTC,CASSQLAGGRETQYF
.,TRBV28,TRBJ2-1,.,TGTGCCGGTACTGGGGGCGCCTTCACCTACAATGAGCAGTTCTTC,CAGTGGAFTYNEQFF
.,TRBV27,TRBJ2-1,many,TGTGCCAGCAGTTTATCGATAACGGACCTCTACAATGAGCAGTTCTTC,CASSLSITDLYNEQFF
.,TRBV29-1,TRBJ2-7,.,TGCAGCGGGGGAGACTACGAGCAGTACTTC,CSGGDYEQYF
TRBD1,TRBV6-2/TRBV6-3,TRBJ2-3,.,TGTGTCAGCAGTGTAACCGGGACAGGGAACACAGATACGCAGTATTTT,CVSSVTGTGNTDTQYF
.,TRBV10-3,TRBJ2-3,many,TGTGCCATCAGCTCAGGATCCCCCACAGATACGCAGTATTTT,CAISSGSPTDTQYF
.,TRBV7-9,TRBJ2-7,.,TGTGCCATCAGCTTAATCCCCCGGGACCAGCACTACGAGCAGTACTTC,CAISLIPRDQHYEQYF
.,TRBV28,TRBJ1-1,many,TGTGCCAGCAGTCACACTGAAGCTTTCTTT,CASSHTEAFF
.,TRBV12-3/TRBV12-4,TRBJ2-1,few,TGTGCCAGCAGTTTAAGGACAGAATCCTTC,CASSLRTESF
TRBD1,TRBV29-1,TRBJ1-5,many,TGCAGCGTGTTACAGGGGGAAGGTCAGCCCCAGCATTTT,CSVLQGEGQPQHF
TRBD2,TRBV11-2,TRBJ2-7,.,TGTGCCAGCCGGACTAGCGGGAGTCTTGAGCAGTACTTC,CASRTSGSLEQYF
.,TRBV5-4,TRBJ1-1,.,TGTGCCAGCAGCTCGGCGAGGGGACCCTTGAACACTGAAGCTTTCTTT,CASSSARGPLNTEAFF